This T cell receptor beta chain was identified in a study of OX40 agonist ivuxolimab in advanced cancers. About the study: Males comprised approximately 84% of the group, whose mean age was about 60 years (range about 20 to 90).

Clones were sequenced by immunoSEQ multiplex PCR, and TCRdb holds only the in-frame ones, with some missing. The table includes 45,000 to 50,000 clones, approximately 90% detected once. CDR3 length: 15 amino acids. Per germline, CDR1 SGHTS and CDR2 YDEGEE. V was shortened by 3 bases and J by 2 bases, with 12 bases between the two germline ends. The specimen was CD4+ or CD8+ T cells sorted from blood, collected in a trial of the OX40 agonist ivuxolimab. The chain recombines TRBV5-8 with TRBJ1-3; no reliable D call. The receptor was derived from an adult with an advanced solid tumor such as melanoma, head and neck, liver or kidney cancer. CDR3 nucleotide sequence: TGTGCCAGCAGCTATTCGGGTTCCCCTGGAAACACCATATATTTT. This sequence encodes CASSYSGSPGNTIYF.